A single sample gave rise to the 19 T cell receptor beta chains below, sequenced in a study of beta chain features in type 1 diabetes (dated by TCRdb to the late 2010s). Libraries were prepared through the immunoSEQ multiplex PCR assay. All of the isolated RNA was reverse transcribed with the High Capacity cDNA Reverse Transcription Kit, so expressed TCRB transcripts were sequenced. What TCRdb holds here is the immuneACCESS table cut down to in-frame rearrangements. Part of the clones is not present; checked against another copy, under half of the missing clones reflect an unresolved V gene, and the others are unexplained. For this sample there are 250,000 to 350,000 clones; around 15% appear just once. Approximately 7% of the sample is taken by the ten largest. What was sequenced was central memory CD4+ T cells from blood. The receptors come from a young man in good health.

The table lists this clone with many counts. The chain is built from TRBV10-3 and TRBJ2-5, with D unclear. Germline V CDR1 and CDR2: ENHRY, SYGVKD. This CDR3 comprises 13 residues. The V end lost 3 bases, the J end lost 3 bases, and 8 bases lay between the germline ends. The CDR3 loop is CAISDFGKETQYF. The CDR3 nucleotides are TGTGCCATCAGTGATTTTGGGAAAGAGACCCAGTACTTC.

The chain links TRBV6-5 to TRBJ2-1; no definite D call. From germline, CDR1 is MNHEY and CDR2 SVGAGI. The CDR3 is 11 residues long. Trimming took 6 bases from V and 10 from J, leaving 10 bases between them. This CDR3 reads CASSGLVEQFF. CDR3 in DNA: TGTGCCAGCAGCGGGCTAGTGGAGCAGTTCTTC.

The rearrangement links TRBV10-2 to TRBJ2-3, with D tentatively TRBD2 (6 bases). Trimming removed 4 bases from V and 2 bases from J, with 10 bases in between. Germline CDR1 WSHSY, CDR2 SAAADI. This CDR3 has 14 amino acids. CDR3 in DNA: TGCGCCAGCAGTGGAGGGACTCCCACAGATACGCAGTATTTT. It yields the protein CASSGGTPTDTQYF.

This chain connects TRBV5-6 to TRBJ1-2, with D unclear. The CDR3 is 12 residues long. Germline assignment: CDR1 SGHDT and CDR2 YYEEEE. Trimming stripped 2 bases from V and 7 bases from J, with 9 bases between. CDR3 protein: CASSFTLGGYTF. CDR3 DNA sequence: TGTGCCAGCAGCTTTACTCTGGGTGGCTACACCTTC.

The genes are TRBV4-1 and TRBJ2-7, with D possibly being TRBD1 (5 bases). V lost 2 bases and J 3 bases, leaving 8 bases between the germline ends. Looked up from germline, CDR1 is MGHRA and CDR2 is YSYEKL. The CDR3 has 13 residues. The CDR3 here is CASSQQTGYEQYF. CDR3 nucleotide sequence: TGCGCCAGCAGCCAACAAACAGGCTACGAGCAGTACTTC.

The chain has TRBV11-3 and TRBJ2-6; no clear D gene. Trimming removed 2 bases from V and 2 bases from J, with 10 bases in between. The CDR3 contains 16 residues. The germline CDR1 and CDR2 sequences are SGHNT and YENEEA. The CDR3 nucleotides read TGTGCCAGCAGCTTAAGAGGCGGAGCTGGGGCCAACGTCCTGACTTTC. Amino acids: CASSLRGGAGANVLTF.

This clone turned up a few times. The rearrangement links TRBV5-6 to TRBJ2-1; 8 bases are a match to TRBD1. Germline V gene lookup returns CDR1 SGHDT and CDR2 YYEEEE. V lost 1 base, J lost 4 bases, and 4 bases stayed unmatched. This CDR3 comprises 15 residues. CDR3 coding DNA: TGTGCCAGCAGCTTGTTCGGACAGGGTTACAATGAGCAGTTCTTC. This codes for CASSLFGQGYNEQFF.

This clone was detected only a few times. The chain joins TRBV10-3 to TRBJ1-1, with D perhaps matching TRBD1 (5 bases). Germline V gene data show CDR1 as ENHRY and CDR2 as SYGVKD. The CDR3 contains 13 residues. Between the trimmed V and J ends, which lost 0 bases and 8 bases, there was a span of 10 bases. The CDR3, as DNA: TGTGCCATCAGTGAGTCCTTTGAGGGGGAAGCTTTCTTT. Its translation: CAISESFEGEAFF.

This clone was observed a handful of times. This could be a read error, since a much larger clone is one nucleotide away. The same CDR3 can be traced to other DNA sequences in this sample. The chain couples TRBV11-2 to TRBJ2-3; no clear D. V lost 3 bases and J 2 bases, leaving 3 bases between the germline ends. Germline lookup yields CDR1 SGHAT and CDR2 FQNNGV. The CDR3 is 12 amino acids. CDR3 DNA sequence: TGTGCCAGCAGCTTGAACACAGATACGCAGTATTTT. Protein product: CASSLNTDTQYF.

This rearrangement joins TRBV30 to TRBJ1-4, with D unresolved. Germline CDR1 is GTSNPN and CDR2 is SVGIG (reference sequence). This CDR3 is 12 amino acids long. Trimming stripped 0 bases from V and 13 bases from J, with 12 bases between. The CDR3 nucleotides are TGTGCCTGGAGTGTACAAGGCTCCACACTGTTTTTT. Translating gives CAWSVQGSTLFF.

The V gene is TRBV5-6, the J gene TRBJ1-1; no clear D gene. Germline CDR1 and CDR2: SGHDT and YYEEEE. CDR3 length: 11 residues. Trimming cost V 6 bases and J 7 bases, with 10 bases left between them. The CDR3 coding sequence is TGTGCCAGCAACCGAAGGCTTGAAGCTTTCTTT. It is translated as CASNRRLEAFF.

This clone was found a few times. The rearrangement links TRBV7-2 to TRBJ2-7, with 7 bases identical to TRBD2. Per germline, CDR1 SGHTA and CDR2 FQGNSA. The V segment lost 1 base and the J segment 3 bases; nucleotides outside the gene matches: 3. The CDR3 is made up of 14 amino acids. CDR3 in DNA: TGTGCCAGCAGCTTAGAGGCGGGAGTCTACGAGCAGTACGTC. Amino acids: CASSLEAGVYEQYV.

In its sample, this clone was seen a few times. This rearrangement joins TRBV30 to TRBJ2-5; no clear D gene. This CDR3 region has 16 residues. The germline gives CDR1 GTSNPN, CDR2 SVGIG (reference sequence). V was shortened by 2 bases and J by 5 bases, with 21 bases between the two germline ends. CDR3 coding DNA: TGTGCCTGGAGTACCGAGGTTAGGGAAAGTAAGGAGACCCAGTACTTC. Protein sequence: CAWSTEVRESKETQYF.

In its sample, this clone was seen many times. V and J are TRBV7-2 and TRBJ2-7; D gene ambiguous. Germline CDR1 is SGHTA and CDR2 is FQGNSA. The CDR3 totals 13 residues. Between the trimmed V and J ends, which lost 4 bases and 2 bases, there was a span of 9 bases. The CDR3 loop is CASSSSGPYEQYF. The CDR3 DNA follows: TGTGCCAGCAGCTCGTCGGGTCCCTACGAGCAGTACTTC. The complete variable domain, with remaining parts taken from reference TRBV7-2 and TRBJ2-7, reads GAGVSQSPSNKVTEKGKDVELRCDPISGHTALYWYRQSLGQGLEFLIYFQGNSAPDKSGLPSDRFSAERTGGSVSTLTIQRTQQEDSAVYLCASSSSGPYEQYFGPGTRLTVT.

This clone was seen more than once but under ten times. The gene calls are TRBV7-2 and TRBJ1-2; a weak D match, TRBD1 (5 bases). CDR1 is SGHTA and CDR2 is FQGNSA in the germline V gene. V was clipped by 5 bases and J by 5 bases, with 15 bases between them. The CDR3 is 14 residues long. The CDR3 DNA reads as TGTGCCAGCAGCCAAAGAGGGGTTCGTTATGGCTACACCTTC. It codes for CASSQRGVRYGYTF.

This clone was seen more than once but under ten times. The rearrangement uses TRBV11-3 and TRBJ2-1; TRBD2 is a possible D gene (5 bases). Trimming pared 5 bases from V and 8 bases from J, leaving 13 bases between. Germline lookup yields CDR1 SGHNT and CDR2 YENEEA. The CDR3 consists of 13 residues. CDR3 DNA: TGTGCCAGCAGCCCAACCCCGAGGGATGAGCAGTTCTTC. The encoded protein is CASSPTPRDEQFF.

The chain links TRBV25-1 to TRBJ2-5, with 9 bases identical to TRBD1. The length of the CDR3 is 16 residues. V lost 2 bases, J lost 1 base, and 5 bases stayed unmatched. Germline V CDR1 and CDR2: MGHDK, SYGVNS. CDR3 residues: CASSEPTGGIQETQYF. The CDR3 coding sequence is TGTGCCAGCAGTGAACCGACAGGGGGGATCCAAGAGACCCAGTACTTC.

This sequence joins TRBV7-8 and TRBJ1-1; no clear D. The CDR3 length is 13 residues. Trimming pared 7 bases from V and 0 bases from J, leaving 9 bases between. Germline V gene lookup returns CDR1 SGHVS and CDR2 FQNEAQ. The CDR3 DNA follows: TGTGCCAGCAACCCAGGCATGAACACTGAAGCTTTCTTT. This translates into CASNPGMNTEAFF. The complete variable domain, with remaining parts taken from reference TRBV7-8 and TRBJ1-1, reads GAGVSQSPRYKVAKRGQDVALRCDPISGHVSLFWYQQALGQGPEFLTYFQNEAQLDKSGLPSDRFFAERPEGSVSTLKIQRTQQEDSAVYLCASNPGMNTEAFFGQGTRLTVV.

This clone came up a few times. The chain recombines TRBV29-1 with TRBJ1-1; TRBD1 might be the D (6 bases). V was trimmed by 4 bases and J by 7 bases, leaving 16 bases between them. CDR1 is SQVTM and CDR2 is ANQGSEA in the germline V gene. This CDR3 is built from 13 residues. CDR3 nucleotides: TGCAGCGTTGTGGGGGGCGGATATGATGAAGCTTTCTTT. Amino acids: CSVVGGGYDEAFF.